This T cell receptor (beta chain) appears in the sequencing data of a study of blood T cells in healthy people across ages. General observations from the study: The study lacked donor CMV status, which possibly confounded expanded clonotype changes.

Sample-barcoded 5' priming and a J-beta primer mix drove a second PCR of 7 to 11 cycles. TCRdb independently ran MiXCR on the 5' RACE reads; one entry per CDR3 protein. The data hold hundreds of thousands of distinct CDR3 sequences, with more than 40% observed a single time. CDR1 and CDR2 (germline): MNHEY, SVGEGT. The CDR3 is made up of 14 amino acids. After removal of 2 bases from V and 6 bases from J, the junction contained 6 bases not matched to a gene. Of note for this clonotype: What it binds is not known.

This rearrangement joins TRBV6-2 or TRBV6-3 to TRBJ1-2, with 7 bases aligning to TRBD1. The specimen was blood. The receptor was isolated from a man between 60 and 70 years old in good health. CDR3 in amino acids: CASSYQTGTDGYTF. In nucleotides, the CDR3 is TGTGCCAGCAGTTACCAGACAGGGACTGATGGCTACACCTTC.